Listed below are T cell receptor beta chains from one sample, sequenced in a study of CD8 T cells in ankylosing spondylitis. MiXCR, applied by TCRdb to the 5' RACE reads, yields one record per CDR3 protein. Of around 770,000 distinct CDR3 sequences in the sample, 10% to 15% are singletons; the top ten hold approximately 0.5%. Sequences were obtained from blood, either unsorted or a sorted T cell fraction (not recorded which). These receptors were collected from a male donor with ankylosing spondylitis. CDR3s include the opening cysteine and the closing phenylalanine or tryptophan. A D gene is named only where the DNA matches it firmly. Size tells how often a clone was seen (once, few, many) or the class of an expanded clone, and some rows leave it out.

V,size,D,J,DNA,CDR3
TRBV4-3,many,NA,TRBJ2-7,TGCGCCAGCAGCCAAGATTTACAGGGTAGCCTCGAGCAGTACTTC,CASSQDLQGSLEQYF
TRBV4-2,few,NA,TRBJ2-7,TGTGCCAGCAGCCTGGAGCCAGCGGAGCCCTCCTCCTACGAGCAGTACTTC,CASSLEPAEPSSYEQYF
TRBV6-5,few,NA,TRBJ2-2,TGTGCCAGCAGTTACTATTCCGGGCAGGTGTTGACCGGGGAGCTGTTTTTT,CASSYYSGQVLTGELFF
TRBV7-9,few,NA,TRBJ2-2,TGTGCCAGCAGCCTTTTTCAGGGGAGCGGGGAGCTGTTTTTT,CASSLFQGSGELFF
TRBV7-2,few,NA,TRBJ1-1,TGTGCCAGCAGCTCTGTGACACATCGGAACACTGAAGCTTTCTTT,CASSSVTHRNTEAFF
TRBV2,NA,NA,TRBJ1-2,TGTGCCAGCAGACAATCAGGGGTTTATGGCTACACCTTC,CASRQSGVYGYTF
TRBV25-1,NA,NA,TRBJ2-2,TGTGCCAGCAGTGCCTCGACAAAGAACACCGGGGAGCTGTTTTTT,CASSASTKNTGELFF
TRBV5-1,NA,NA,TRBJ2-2,TGCGCCAGCAGCTTGGCCCGGACGGGACCCGGGGAGCTGTTTTTT,CASSLARTGPGELFF
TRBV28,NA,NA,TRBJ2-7,TGTGCCAGCAGCGCGCCACAGGGATGGTACTTC,CASSAPQGWYF
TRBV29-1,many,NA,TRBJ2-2,TGCAGCGTTGATTCACCCACAGGGAACACCGGGGAGCTGTTTTTT,CSVDSPTGNTGELFF
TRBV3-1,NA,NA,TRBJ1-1,TGTGCCAGCAGCCGACGTGGCTGGGGAGACACTGAAGCTTTCTTT,CASSRRGWGDTEAFF
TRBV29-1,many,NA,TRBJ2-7,TGCAGCGTTGAAAAGGGCAGTCGATACGAGCAGTACTTC,CSVEKGSRYEQYF
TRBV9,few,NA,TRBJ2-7,TGTGCCAGCAGCTTGTTACCGGGACCGAAAACCTACGAGCAGTACTTC,CASSLLPGPKTYEQYF
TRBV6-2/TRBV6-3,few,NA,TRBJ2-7,TGTGCCAGCAGCTACCGTAGCCAATTGGCGTACGAGCAGTACTTC,CASSYRSQLAYEQYF
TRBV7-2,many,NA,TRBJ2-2,TGTGCCAGCAGTAGAAACACCGGGGAGCTGTTTTTT,CASSRNTGELFF
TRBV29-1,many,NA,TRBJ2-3,TGCAGCGTTGTGGGTTCAAGCCCTGATACGCAGTATTTT,CSVVGSSPDTQYF
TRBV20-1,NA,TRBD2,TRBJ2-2,TGCAGTGCTATGACTAGCGGGAGGGCCGGGGAGCTGTTTTTT,CSAMTSGRAGELFF
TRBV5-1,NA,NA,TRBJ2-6,TGCGCCAGCACCCAGCAGGGTTCAGGGGCCAACGTCCTGACTTTC,CASTQQGSGANVLTF
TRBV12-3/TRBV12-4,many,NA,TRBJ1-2,TGTGCCAGCAGCTTGGCGCGTTATGGCTACACCTTC,CASSLARYGYTF
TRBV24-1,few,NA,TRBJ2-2,TGTGCCACCTACGACGGGACAAGAAACACCGGGGAGCTGTTTTTT,CATYDGTRNTGELFF
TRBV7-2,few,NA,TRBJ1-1,TGTGCCAGCAGCCCCCCGAGAGCTGAAGCTTTCTTT,CASSPPRAEAFF
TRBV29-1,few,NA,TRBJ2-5,TGCAGCGTTGGGGGGTTGGGGGGGCTAGCCCAAGAGACCCAGTACTTC,CSVGGLGGLAQETQYF
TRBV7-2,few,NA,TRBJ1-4,TGTGCCAGCAGCTTAGCGGCGACAGCTAATGAAAAACTGTTTTTT,CASSLAATANEKLFF
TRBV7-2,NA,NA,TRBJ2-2,TGTGCCAGCAGCTTTAGGCAACAGGTTGGGACCGGGGAGCTGTTTTTT,CASSFRQQVGTGELFF
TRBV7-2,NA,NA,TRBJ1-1,TGTGCCAGCAGCCCGATACAGGGATACATTGAAGCTTTCTTT,CASSPIQGYIEAFF
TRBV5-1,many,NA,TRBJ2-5,TGCGCCAGCAGCTTGGTTTTAGGAGGGGAGACCCAGTACTTC,CASSLVLGGETQYF
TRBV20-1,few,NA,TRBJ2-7,TGCAGTGCTGGACAGTTCCCCTCCTACGAGCAGTACTTC,CSAGQFPSYEQYF
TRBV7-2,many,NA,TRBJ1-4,TGTGCCAGCAGCTTAATGGACGGTCGAAAACTGTTTTTT,CASSLMDGRKLFF
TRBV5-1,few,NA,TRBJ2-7,TGCGCCAGCAGCTTGGTTTCGGGACAATACGAGCAGTACTTC,CASSLVSGQYEQYF
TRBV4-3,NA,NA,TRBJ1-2,TGCGCCAGCAGCCAAGCCGGGTCGGGACGGTGGTATGGCTACACCTTC,CASSQAGSGRWYGYTF
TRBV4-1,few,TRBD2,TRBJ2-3,TGCGCCAGCAGCCAAGATCTAGCGGGAGGGCGCACAGATACGCAGTATTTT,CASSQDLAGGRTDTQYF
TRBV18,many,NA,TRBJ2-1,TGTGCCAGCTCACCGTCCCGAACCTACAATGAGCAGTTCTTC,CASSPSRTYNEQFF
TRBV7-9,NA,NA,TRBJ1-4,TGTGCCAGCAGCTACGGGACTTCTGGTTCGGAAAAACTGTTTTTT,CASSYGTSGSEKLFF
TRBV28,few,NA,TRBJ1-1,TGTGCCGGGAAGACAGCGAACACTGAAGCTTTCTTT,CAGKTANTEAFF
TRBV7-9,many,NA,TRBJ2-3,TGTGCCAGCAGCCCAGCGAGCACAGATACGCAGTATTTT,CASSPASTDTQYF
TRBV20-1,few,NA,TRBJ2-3,TGCAGTGCTAGAGTTCCCGGGGGCCCCGTGTATACGCAGTATTTT,CSARVPGGPVYTQYF
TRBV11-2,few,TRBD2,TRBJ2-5,TGTGCCAGCAGCCTCGGACTAGCGGGAGGGGACAATCAAGAGACCCAGTACTTC,CASSLGLAGGDNQETQYF
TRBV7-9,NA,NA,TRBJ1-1,TGTGCCAGCAGCTTTTTTATTGAAGCTTTCTTT,CASSFFIEAFF
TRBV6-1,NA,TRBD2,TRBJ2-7,TGTGCCAGCAGCCCCCTGGGGGGGACTTACTCCTACGAGCAGTACTTC,CASSPLGGTYSYEQYF
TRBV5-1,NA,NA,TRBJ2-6,TGCGCCAGCAGCGCGAGCAGTTATGGGGCCAACGTCCTGACTTTC,CASSASSYGANVLTF
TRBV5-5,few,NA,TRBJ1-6,TGTGCCAGCAGCACCGTAAATTCACCCCTCCACTTT,CASSTVNSPLHF
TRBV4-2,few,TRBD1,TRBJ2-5,TGTGCCAGCAGCCCCCAGGACAGGGGGCAAGAGACCCAGTACTTC,CASSPQDRGQETQYF
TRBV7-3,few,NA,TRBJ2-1,TGTGCCAGCAGCGCACACAGCGAGGCGAATGAGCAGTTCTTC,CASSAHSEANEQFF
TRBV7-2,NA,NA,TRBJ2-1,TGTGCCAGCAGCGTAACCGGGACAAACAAAAATGAGCAGTTCTTC,CASSVTGTNKNEQFF
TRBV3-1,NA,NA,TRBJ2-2,TGTGCCAGCAGCCAAGAAAGGGGGTACAACACCGGGGAGCTGTTTTTT,CASSQERGYNTGELFF
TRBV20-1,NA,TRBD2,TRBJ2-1,TGCAGTGCTAGAGGAGCCGGGACTAGCGGGAGTAGGTCCTACAATGAGCAGTTCTTC,CSARGAGTSGSRSYNEQFF
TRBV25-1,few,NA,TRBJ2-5,TGTGCCAGCAGTGAAGGAGGGGAAGAGACCCAGTACTTC,CASSEGGEETQYF
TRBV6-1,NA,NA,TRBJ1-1,TGTGCCAGCAGACGTCGATCCATGAACACTGAAGCTTTCTTT,CASRRRSMNTEAFF
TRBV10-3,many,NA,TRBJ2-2,TGTGCCATCAGTGAGACCCAGGGAAGGAACACCGGGGAGCTGTTTTTT,CAISETQGRNTGELFF
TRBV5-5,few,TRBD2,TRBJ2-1,TGTGCCAGCAGCCGACTAGCGGTGTCCCCTTCTCGGGAGCAGTTCTTC,CASSRLAVSPSREQFF